Included here is one T cell receptor beta chain sequence, with context. Its binding antigen is unknown. No much larger clone is present one base from it, and per-base qualities are unavailable. These data are taken from a study of blood T cell repertoires in COVID-19 (dated by TCRdb to between 2020 and 2021). Broadly, across the study: The collaborator samples originated in the United States, Italy and Spain and spanned the acute and convalescent phases of COVID-19. The samples were drawn from the first 160 participants of the ongoing ImmuneRACE study and from 1,200 or so subjects provided by 6 global collaborators. Where HLA class I and class II types were available, the types were taken from metadata supplied by the sample provider, not from assay-based typing. Sample metadata almost always included a de-identified subject ID, COVID-19 status, age in years and sex. The material from the prospective study consisted of cDNA or gDNA derived from T cells, B-cell-depleted T cells, or PBMCs. The repertoires were released in a freely available public database meant as a resource for research on the immune response to SARS-CoV-2. The dataset comprised deeply sampled blood TCRbeta repertoires from subjects exposed to, actively infected with, or recovered from COVID-19.

Results and caveats for the whole study, not just this receptor: The amount of clinical and demographic metadata varied by source and participant and was provided uncurated.

The immunoSEQ Assay, a bias-controlled multiplex PCR, was used to amplify TCRbeta CDR3 regions from genomic DNA. In the source study's methods: The number of nucleated cells in each sample was estimated from the amplification of reference gene primers within the assay. To quantify the absolute abundance of each unique TCRbeta CDR3 rearrangement, sequence reads were collapsed and filtered. Productive Simpson clonality was computed per sample as the square root of Simpson's diversity index over productive rearrangements. The clones in this table, taken by TCRdb from immuneACCESS, are in-frame only. Not every clone is retained; where verified, under half of the shortfall comes from an unresolved V gene, and the cause of the rest is unknown. The D gene and trimming were derived from the DNA, and the V and J assignments and clone size from that table. The sample has under 300,000 clones on record, about four fifths of them singletons. The ten largest clonotypes hold 4.5% to 6.5% of the sample.

Via the germline V gene (reference sequence), CDR1 is SGHKS and CDR2 YYEKEE. Measured from the cysteine to the phenylalanine, the CDR3 is 15 residues long. Left in the record is the CDR3 DNA by itself, 45 bases read in frame from the first base. Compared with germline, V lacks 2 bases and J lacks 0 bases; bases without a gene match: 1. Each collaborating institution followed its own protocols to collect whole blood in K2EDTA tubes. For TCRbeta analysis, collaborator samples were shipped as frozen whole blood, as isolated PBMCs, or as DNA extracted from either sample type. The sequenced sample consisted of peripheral blood. The chain is assembled from TRBV5-5 and TRBJ2-1; 8 of the junction bases match TRBD2. The origin of this receptor is a man aged 80 or over with acute or convalescent COVID-19. The nucleotide sequence reads as follows: TGTGCCAGCAGCTTAAGCGGGAGCTCCTACAATGAGCAGTTCTTC. The translation is CASSLSGSSYNEQFF.